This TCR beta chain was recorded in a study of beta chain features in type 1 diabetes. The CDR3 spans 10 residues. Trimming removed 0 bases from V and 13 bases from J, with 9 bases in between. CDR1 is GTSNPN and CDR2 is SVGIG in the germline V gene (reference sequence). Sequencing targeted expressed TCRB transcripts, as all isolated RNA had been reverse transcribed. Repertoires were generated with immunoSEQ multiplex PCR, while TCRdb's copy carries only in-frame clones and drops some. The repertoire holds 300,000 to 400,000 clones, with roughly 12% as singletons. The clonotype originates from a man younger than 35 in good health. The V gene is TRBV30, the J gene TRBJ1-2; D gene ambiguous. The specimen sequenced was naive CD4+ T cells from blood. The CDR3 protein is CAWSVGSVTF. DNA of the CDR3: TGTGCCTGGAGTGTTGGCAGCGTCACCTTC.